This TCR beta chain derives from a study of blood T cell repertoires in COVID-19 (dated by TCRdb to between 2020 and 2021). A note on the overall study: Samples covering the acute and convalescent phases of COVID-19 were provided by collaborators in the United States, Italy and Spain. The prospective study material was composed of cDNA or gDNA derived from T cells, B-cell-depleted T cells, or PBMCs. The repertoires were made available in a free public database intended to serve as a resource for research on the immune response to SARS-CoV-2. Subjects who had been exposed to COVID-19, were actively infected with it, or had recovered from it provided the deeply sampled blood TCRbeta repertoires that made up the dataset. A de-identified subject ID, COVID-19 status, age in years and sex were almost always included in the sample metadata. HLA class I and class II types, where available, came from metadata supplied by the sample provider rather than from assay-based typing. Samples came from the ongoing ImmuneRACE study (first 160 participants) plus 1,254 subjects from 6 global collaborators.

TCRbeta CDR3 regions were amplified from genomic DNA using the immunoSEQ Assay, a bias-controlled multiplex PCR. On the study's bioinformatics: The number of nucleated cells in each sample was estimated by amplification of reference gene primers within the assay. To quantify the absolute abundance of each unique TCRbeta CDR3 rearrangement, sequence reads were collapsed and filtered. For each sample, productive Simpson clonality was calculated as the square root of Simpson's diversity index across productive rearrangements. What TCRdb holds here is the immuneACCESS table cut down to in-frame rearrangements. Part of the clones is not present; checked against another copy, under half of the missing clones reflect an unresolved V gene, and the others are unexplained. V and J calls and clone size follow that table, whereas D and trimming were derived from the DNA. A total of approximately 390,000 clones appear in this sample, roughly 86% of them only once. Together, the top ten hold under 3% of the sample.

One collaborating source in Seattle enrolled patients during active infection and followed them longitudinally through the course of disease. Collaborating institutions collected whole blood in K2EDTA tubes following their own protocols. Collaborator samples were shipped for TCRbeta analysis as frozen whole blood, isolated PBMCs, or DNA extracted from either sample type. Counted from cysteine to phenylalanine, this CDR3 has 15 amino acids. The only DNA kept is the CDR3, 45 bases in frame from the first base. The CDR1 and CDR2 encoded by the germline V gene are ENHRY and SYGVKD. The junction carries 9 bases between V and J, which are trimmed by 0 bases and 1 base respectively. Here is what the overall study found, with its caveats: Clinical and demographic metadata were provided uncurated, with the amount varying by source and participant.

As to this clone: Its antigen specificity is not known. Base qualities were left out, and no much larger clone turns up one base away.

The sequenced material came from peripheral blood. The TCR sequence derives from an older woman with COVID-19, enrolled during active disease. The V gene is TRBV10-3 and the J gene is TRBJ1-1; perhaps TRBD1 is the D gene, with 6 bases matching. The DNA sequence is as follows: TGTGCCATCAGTGAGTCGGGGGGGCAGAACACTGAAGCTTTCTTT. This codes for CAISESGGQNTEAFF.